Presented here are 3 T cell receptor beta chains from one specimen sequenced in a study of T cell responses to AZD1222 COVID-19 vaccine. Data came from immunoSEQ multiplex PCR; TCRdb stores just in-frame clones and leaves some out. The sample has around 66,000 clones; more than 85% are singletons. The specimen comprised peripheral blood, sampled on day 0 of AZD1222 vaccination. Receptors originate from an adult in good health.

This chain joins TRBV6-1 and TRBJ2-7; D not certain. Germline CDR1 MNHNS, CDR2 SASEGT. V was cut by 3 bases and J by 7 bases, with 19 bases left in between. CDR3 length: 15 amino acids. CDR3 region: CASSEETASLREQYF. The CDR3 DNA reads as TGTGCCAGCAGTGAGGAAACAGCCTCCTTACGGGAGCAGTACTTC.

The CDR3, as DNA: TGCGCCAGCAGTCGCAGCGATAATTCACCCCTCCACTTT. Its translation: CASSRSDNSPLHF. V and J are TRBV23-1 and TRBJ1-6; D gene unclear. TRBV23-1 is an ORF, and what it does is uncertain. The CDR3 spans 13 residues. Trimming took 4 bases from V and 5 from J, leaving 6 bases between them.

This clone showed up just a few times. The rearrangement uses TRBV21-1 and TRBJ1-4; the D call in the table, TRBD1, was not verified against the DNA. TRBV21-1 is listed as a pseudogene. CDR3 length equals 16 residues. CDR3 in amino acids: CASSKDHHNTNEKLFF. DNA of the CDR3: TGTGCCAGCAGCAAAGACCACCACAACACTAATGAAAAACTGTTTTTT.